Included here is one TCR beta chain sequence, with context. Its antigen is not identified. The assay was immunoSEQ multiplex PCR, and TCRdb's table has in-frame clones only and misses some. This sample yields 7,700 or so clones, of which roughly 57% are seen a single time; over 20% belongs to the top ten. The CDR3 has 17 amino acids. The V end was cut by 4 bases, the J end by 4 bases, with 21 bases between. The germline V gene encodes CDR1 SEHNR and CDR2 FQNEAQ (reference sequence). The data were taken from a study of T cells in narcolepsy. The wider study: Donors had narcolepsy type 1 or type 2, or were healthy controls. General study results and limits: HCRT-specific and TRIB2-specific autoreactive clonotypes appeared among same-patient CSF and blood CD4+ clonotypes.

This chain uses TRBV7-9 with TRBJ2-3, with a possible D match to TRBD2 (7 bases). Specimen: CD45RA- memory CD8+ T cells from PBMCs. The clonotype was recovered from a human donor with narcolepsy. The CDR3 DNA reads as TGTGCCAGCAGCTCTCCCCGGGCGGGGGCGGGGGCAGATACGCAGTATTTT. Its translation: CASSSPRAGAGADTQYF.